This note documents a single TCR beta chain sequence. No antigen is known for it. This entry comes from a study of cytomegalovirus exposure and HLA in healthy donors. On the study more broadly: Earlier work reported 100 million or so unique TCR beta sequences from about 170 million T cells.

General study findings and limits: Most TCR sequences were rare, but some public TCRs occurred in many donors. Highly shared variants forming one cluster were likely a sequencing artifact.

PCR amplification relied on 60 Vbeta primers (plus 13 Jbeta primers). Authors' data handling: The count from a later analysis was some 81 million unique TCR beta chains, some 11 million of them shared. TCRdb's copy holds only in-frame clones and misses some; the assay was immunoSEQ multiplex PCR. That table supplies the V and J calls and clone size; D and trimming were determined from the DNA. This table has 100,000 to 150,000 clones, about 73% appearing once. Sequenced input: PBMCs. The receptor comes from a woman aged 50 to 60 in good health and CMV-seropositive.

CDR3 region: CASSPNRGSEKLFF. CDR3 coding DNA: TGTGCCAGCAGCCCAAACAGGGGAAGTGAAAAACTGTTTTTT. The chain links TRBV4-2 to TRBJ1-4, with 7 bases matching TRBD1. The CDR3 is 14 amino acids. Germline V lookup: CDR1 LGHNA, CDR2 YNFKEQ. V shed 4 bases and J 7 bases; nucleotides not matched to a gene: 6.